This T cell receptor (beta chain) emerged from a study of CD8 T cells in Susac syndrome. V shed 0 bases and J shed 2 bases, with 13 bases lying between them. Germline CDR1 SGHDT, CDR2 YYEEEE. This CDR3 comprises 16 residues. Sequencing of TCR beta, carried out with a high-throughput approach, was applied to CD8+ and CD4+ T cells from the blood. Healthy donors formed controls matched for age and sex. The CD8+ and CD4+ T cells were negatively isolated, with the TEMRA cells enriched by FACS. When the RNA was reverse transcribed, random hexamers were used with an input of about 0.45 to 1 ug. An immunoSEQ multiplex PCR amplified TCR beta CDR3 over 54 Vbeta and 13 Jbeta. MiXCR was run by TCRdb on the immunoSEQ multiplex PCR reads, yielding one entry per CDR3 protein. Among 180,000 or so distinct CDR3 sequences listed, around 95% were seen once.

Sequencing was done on a sample of CD4+ T cells from PBMCs. This TCR was sampled from a human donor in good health. V and J are TRBV5-6 and TRBJ2-3; weak D call: TRBD2 (5 bases). The CDR3 region is CASSLGPAAYTDTQYF. CDR3 in DNA: TGTGCCAGCAGCTTGGGGCCAGCGGCTTACACAGATACGCAGTATTTT.